This record covers a single TCR beta chain. Its cognate antigen has yet to be identified. Base quality data are lacking; no much larger clone is found one base away. Different DNA sequences within this sample yield the same CDR3. The CDR3 measures 14 amino acids from cysteine to phenylalanine. Of all the DNA, just the CDR3 is kept, 42 bases in frame from base 1. Via the germline V gene, CDR1 is LGHNA and CDR2 YSLEER. V is pared back by 0 bases and J by 0 bases, with 6 bases lying between the germline termini. The collaborating institutions used their own protocols to collect whole blood in K2EDTA tubes. For TCRbeta analysis, collaborators shipped samples in one of three forms: frozen whole blood, isolated PBMCs, or DNA extracted from either of those sample types. TCRbeta CDR3 regions were amplified from genomic DNA using the immunoSEQ Assay, a bias-controlled multiplex PCR. From the authors' description of their analysis: The number of nucleated cells in each sample was estimated from the amplification of reference gene primers within the assay. To quantify the absolute abundance of each unique TCRbeta CDR3 rearrangement, sequence reads were collapsed and filtered. For each sample, productive Simpson clonality was calculated as the square root of Simpson's diversity index over productive rearrangements. TCRdb mirrors the immuneACCESS table, restricted to in-frame sequences. Some clones are absent from its copies; in checked studies, under half trace to an unresolved V gene, and the reason for the others is unknown. V and J calls and clone size follow that table, whereas D and trimming were derived from the DNA. The sample includes about 160,000 clones, with 85% observed a single time. The top ten hold 3% to 4% of the sample.

These data are taken from a study of blood T cell repertoires in COVID-19 (dated by TCRdb to the early 2020s). As for the study more broadly: Samples from collaborators originated in the United States, Italy and Spain and spanned both the acute and convalescent phases of COVID-19. Sample metadata almost always included a de-identified subject ID, COVID-19 status, age in years and sex. The samples were drawn from the first 160 participants of the ongoing ImmuneRACE study and from over 950 subjects provided by 6 global collaborators. HLA class I and class II types, where available, came from metadata supplied by the sample provider rather than from assay-based typing. Deeply sampled blood TCRbeta repertoires from subjects exposed to, actively infected with, or recovered from COVID-19 were included in the dataset. The material from the prospective study consisted of cDNA or gDNA derived from T cells, B-cell-depleted T cells, or PBMCs. The repertoires were released in a freely available public database intended as a resource for research on the immune response to SARS-CoV-2. Study-level results and caveats: The quantity of clinical and demographic metadata differed by source and by participant and was supplied without curation.

This clonotype was obtained from a human donor with acute or convalescent COVID-19. The donor label of this sample is uncertain. Sequencing was carried out using peripheral blood. The V and J genes are TRBV4-3 and TRBJ2-7, with the identity of the D gene unclear. The CDR3 protein sequence reads: CASSQDPSSYEQYF. The sequenced DNA: TGCGCCAGCAGCCAAGATCCCAGCTCCTACGAGCAGTACTTC.